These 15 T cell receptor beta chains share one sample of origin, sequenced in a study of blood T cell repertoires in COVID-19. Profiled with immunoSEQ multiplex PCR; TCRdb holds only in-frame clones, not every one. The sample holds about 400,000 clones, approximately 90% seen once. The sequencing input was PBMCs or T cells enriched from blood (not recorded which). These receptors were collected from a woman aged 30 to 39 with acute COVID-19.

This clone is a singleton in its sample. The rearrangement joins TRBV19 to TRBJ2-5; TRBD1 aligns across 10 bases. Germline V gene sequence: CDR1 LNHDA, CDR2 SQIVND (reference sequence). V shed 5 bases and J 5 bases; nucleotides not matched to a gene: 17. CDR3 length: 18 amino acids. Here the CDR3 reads CASSGGTGALLIGETQYF. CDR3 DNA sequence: TGTGCCAGTAGTGGAGGGACAGGGGCCCTTCTTATCGGTGAGACCCAGTACTTC.

The CDR3 spells CATTGHLPGQGGWSEAFF. DNA of the CDR3: TGTGCCACCACGGGTCATTTACCGGGACAGGGGGGGTGGTCTGAAGCTTTCTTT. This chain joins TRBV24-1 and TRBJ1-1; 11 bases are shared with TRBD1. The CDR3 covers 18 residues. Germline CDR1 is KGHDR and CDR2 is SFDVKD. The J segment lost 6 bases and the V segment lost 8 bases, leaving 19 bases of the junction unmatched.

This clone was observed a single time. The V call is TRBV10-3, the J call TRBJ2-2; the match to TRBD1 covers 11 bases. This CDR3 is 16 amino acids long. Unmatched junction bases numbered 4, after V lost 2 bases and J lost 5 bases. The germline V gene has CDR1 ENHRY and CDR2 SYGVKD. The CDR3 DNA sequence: TGTGCCATCAGTGAGACCGGGACAGGGGGAACCGGGGAGCTGTTTTTT. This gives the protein CAISETGTGGTGELFF.

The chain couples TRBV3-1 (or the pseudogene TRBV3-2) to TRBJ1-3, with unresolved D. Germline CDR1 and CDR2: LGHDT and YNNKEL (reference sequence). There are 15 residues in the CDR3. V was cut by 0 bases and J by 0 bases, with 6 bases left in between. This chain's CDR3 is CASSQDDFSGNTIYF. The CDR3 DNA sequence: TGTGCCAGCAGCCAAGACGACTTCTCTGGAAACACCATATATTTT.

CDR3 nucleotides: TGTGCCAGTAGTACAGGAAAAAATTCACCCCTCCACTTT. This codes for CASSTGKNSPLHF. The genes are TRBV19 and TRBJ1-6; D unresolved. The CDR3 runs 13 residues. Looked up from germline, CDR1 is LNHDA and CDR2 is SQIVND (reference sequence). V was clipped by 4 bases and J by 7 bases, with 8 bases between them.

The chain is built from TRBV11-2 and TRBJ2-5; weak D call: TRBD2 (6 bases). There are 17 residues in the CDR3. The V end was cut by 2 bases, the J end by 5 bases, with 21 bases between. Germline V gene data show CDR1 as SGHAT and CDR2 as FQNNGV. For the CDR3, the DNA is TGTGCCAGCAGCTTATTACAGCCACGAACTAGCAAGGAGACCCAGTACTTC. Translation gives CASSLLQPRTSKETQYF. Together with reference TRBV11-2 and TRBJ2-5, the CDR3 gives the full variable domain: EAGVAQSPRYKIIEKRQSVAFWCNPISGHATLYWYQQILGQGPKLLIQFQNNGVVDDSQLPKDRFSAERLKGVDSTLKIQPAKLEDSAVYLCASSLLQPRTSKETQYFGPGTRLLVL.

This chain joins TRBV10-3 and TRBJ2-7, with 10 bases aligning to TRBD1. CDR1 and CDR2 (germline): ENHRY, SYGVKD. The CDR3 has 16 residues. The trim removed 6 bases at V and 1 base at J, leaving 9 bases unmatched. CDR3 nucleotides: TGTGCCATCAGCCGATCGGGGACAGGGGAATCCTACGAGCAGTACTTC. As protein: CAISRSGTGESYEQYF.

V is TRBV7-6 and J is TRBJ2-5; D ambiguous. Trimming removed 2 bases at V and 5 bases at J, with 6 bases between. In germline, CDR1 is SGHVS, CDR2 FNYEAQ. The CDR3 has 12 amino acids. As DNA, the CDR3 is TGTGCCAGCAGCTTAATATCCGAGACCCAGTACTTC. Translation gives CASSLISETQYF.

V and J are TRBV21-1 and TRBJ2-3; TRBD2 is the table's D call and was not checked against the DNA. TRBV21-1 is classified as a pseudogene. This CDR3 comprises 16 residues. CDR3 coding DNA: TGTGCCAGCAGCAGGACCACTAGGAGAAGCACAGATACGCAGTATTTT. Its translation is CASSRTTRRSTDTQYF.

The CDR3 coding sequence is TGTGCCAGCAGCGTTACTAGCGGGGGGCTCAATGAGCAGTTCTTC. Its translation is CASSVTSGGLNEQFF. V gene TRBV9 combines with J gene TRBJ2-1; the match to TRBD2 covers 12 bases. With 2 bases clipped from V and 6 bases from J, the junction kept 3 bases outside the gene matches. The CDR3 covers 15 residues. CDR1 is SGDLS, CDR2 YYNGEE, per germline.

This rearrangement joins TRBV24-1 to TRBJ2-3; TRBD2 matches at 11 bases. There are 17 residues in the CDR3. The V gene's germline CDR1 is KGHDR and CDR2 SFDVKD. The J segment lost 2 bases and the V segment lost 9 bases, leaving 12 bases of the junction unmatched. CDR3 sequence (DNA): TGTGCCACCGGTCTAGCGGGGGGCCTTGGCTACACAGATACGCAGTATTTT. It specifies CATGLAGGLGYTDTQYF.

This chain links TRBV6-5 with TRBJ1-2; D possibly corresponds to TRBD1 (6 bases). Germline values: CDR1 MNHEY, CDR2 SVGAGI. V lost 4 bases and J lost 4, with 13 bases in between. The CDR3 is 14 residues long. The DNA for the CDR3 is TGTGCCAGCAGTTCGGGGACAACGGGCTATGGCTACACCTTC. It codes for CASSSGTTGYGYTF.

The DNA for the CDR3 is TGTGCCAGTAGTATAGACCGGGACAGTAATTCACCCCTCCACTTT. It translates to CASSIDRDSNSPLHF. The chain combines TRBV19 with TRBJ1-6, with 7 bases fitting TRBD1. The CDR3 is made up of 15 amino acids. Per the germline V gene, CDR1 is LNHDA and CDR2 is SQIVND (reference sequence). V dropped 0 bases and J dropped 6; count of bases not matched to a gene: 2.

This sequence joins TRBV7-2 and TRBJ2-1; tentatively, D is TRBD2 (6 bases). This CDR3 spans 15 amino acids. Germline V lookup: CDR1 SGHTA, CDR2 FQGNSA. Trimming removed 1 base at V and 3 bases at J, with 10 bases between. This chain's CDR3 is CASSLVRGNYNEQFF. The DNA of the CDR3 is TGTGCCAGCAGCTTAGTACGGGGGAACTACAATGAGCAGTTCTTC.

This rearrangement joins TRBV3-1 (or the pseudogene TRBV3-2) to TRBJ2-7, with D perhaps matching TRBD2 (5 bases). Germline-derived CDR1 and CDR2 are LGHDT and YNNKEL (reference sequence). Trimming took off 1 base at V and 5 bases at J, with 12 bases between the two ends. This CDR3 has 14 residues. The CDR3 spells CASSQGTLTDEQYF. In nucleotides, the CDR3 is TGTGCCAGCAGCCAAGGGACTCTTACTGACGAGCAGTACTTC.